This entry features one T cell receptor (beta chain) sequence. What it binds is unknown. Germline CDR1 SQVTM, CDR2 ANQGSEA. Between the trimmed V and J ends, which lost 1 base and 5 bases, there was a span of 7 bases. The CDR3 is 12 amino acids. These data come from a study of blood T cells in healthy people across ages. Through a sample-barcoded 5' primer and a J-beta primer mix, a second PCR was run for about 7 to 12 cycles. A tag from a template-switch adaptor with 12 random nucleotides marked each cDNA molecule. TCRdb redid the calling of the 5' RACE reads with MiXCR, one entry per CDR3 protein. The table records some 1.5 million distinct CDR3 sequences, about 42% of them present only once. General study points: The diversity estimates, figures obtained from one million T cells, were considered underestimates.

The receptor was derived from a woman aged 18-30 years in good health. Specimen: blood. V gene TRBV29-1 combines with J gene TRBJ2-3; no clear D gene. CDR3 coding DNA: TGCAGCGTTGAAGGGGCCCAAGATACGCAGTATTTT. It codes for CSVEGAQDTQYF.